One sample yielded the 15 T cell receptor beta chains listed below, sequenced in a study of T cell responses to AZD1222 COVID-19 vaccine. Profiled with immunoSEQ multiplex PCR; TCRdb holds only in-frame clones, not every one. In the table there are over 95,000 clones, 88% of which are singletons. This specimen consisted of peripheral blood, obtained 28 days after the second AZD1222 dose. The receptors originated from an adult who received the AZD1222 COVID-19 vaccine.

This chain connects TRBV5-5 to TRBJ2-7, with D possibly called TRBD1 or TRBD2 (5 bases each). CDR1 and CDR2 from the germline V gene are SGHKS and YYEKEE (reference sequence). V lost 4 bases and J lost 1, with 12 bases in between. CDR3 length equals 14 residues. CDR3 region: CASSPGTYSYEQYF. The CDR3 DNA reads TGTGCCAGCAGCCCTGGGACGTATTCCTACGAGCAGTACTTC. The full variable domain, its missing parts supplied by reference TRBV5-5 and TRBJ2-7, is DAGVTQSPTHLIKTRGQQVTLRCSPISGHKSVSWYQQVLGQGPQFIFQYYEKEERGRGNFPDRFSARQFPNYSSELNVNALLLGDSALYLCASSPGTYSYEQYFGPGTRLTVT.

The rearrangement links TRBV28 to TRBJ2-5, with 9 bases lining up with TRBD2. V was pared by 4 bases and J by 5 bases, with 8 bases of the junction left unmatched. The germline CDR1 and CDR2 sequences are MDHEN and SYDVKM. This CDR3 has 15 residues. The CDR3 protein is CASSSLAGVWETQYF. CDR3 sequence (DNA): TGTGCCAGCAGTTCCTTAGCGGGAGTATGGGAGACCCAGTACTTC.

This chain uses TRBV2 with TRBJ1-5; D not certain. Germline V gene data show CDR1 as SNHLY and CDR2 as FYNNEI. The CDR3 covers 15 residues. Trimming stripped 4 bases from V and 4 bases from J, with 14 bases between. CDR3 protein: CASSGGSLANQPQHF. Here the CDR3 DNA reads TGTGCCAGCAGTGGGGGAAGTCTGGCTAATCAGCCCCAGCATTTT.

This clone occurred once. The chain carries TRBV12-2 and TRBJ2-2; the tabulated D call, TRBD2, remains unverified against the DNA. TRBV12-2 is a known pseudogene. The CDR3 runs to 17 residues. The CDR3 loop reads CASRLARTSGYTGELFF. The CDR3 DNA reads as TGTGCAAGTCGCTTAGCGCGAACTAGCGGTTATACCGGGGAGCTGTTTTTT.

The rearrangement uses TRBV10-1 and TRBJ2-3, with unresolved D. The V gene lost 0 bases and the J gene lost 0 bases, with 1 base spanning the gap. The CDR3 contains 13 residues. The germline V gene has CDR1 WNHNN and CDR2 SYGVQD (reference sequence). DNA for the CDR3: TGCGCCAGCAGTGAGTCTAGCACAGATACGCAGTATTTT. This gives the protein CASSESSTDTQYF.

This clone was counted only a few times. Other DNA sequences in this sample translate to the same CDR3. The chain employs TRBV5-4 and TRBJ2-1; 10 bases match TRBD1. This CDR3 is 15 amino acids long. Losses at the gene ends were 0 bases for V and 4 bases for J; bases not matched to a gene: 1. The germline V gene has CDR1 SGHNT and CDR2 YYREEE (reference sequence). CDR3 residues: CASSLGTGGYNEQFF. The CDR3 coding sequence is TGTGCCAGCAGCTTGGGGACAGGGGGGTACAATGAGCAGTTCTTC.

The chain links TRBV18 to TRBJ1-2, with a weak D call TRBD1 (6 bases). CDR3 length: 14 amino acids. Trimming left V 4 bases short and J 8 bases short, with 17 bases between. Germline values: CDR1 KGHSH, CDR2 LQKENI. The CDR3 protein is CASSRRGPGEGYTF. The DNA of the CDR3 is TGTGCCAGCTCACGACGGGGGCCCGGGGAAGGCTACACCTTC.

Concerning this clone: This sample also contains other DNA sequences that code for the same CDR3. The chain uses TRBV28 and TRBJ2-1; 11 nucleotides match TRBD2. V was clipped by 9 bases and J by 7 bases; unmatched bases: 8. The CDR3 runs 14 residues. Per germline, CDR1 MDHEN and CDR2 SYDVKM. The CDR3 loop is CASLGLAGRNEQFF. CDR3 bases: TGTGCCAGTTTAGGACTAGCGGGTAGGAATGAGCAGTTCTTC.

The chain links TRBV12-3 or TRBV12-4 to TRBJ1-1, with unresolved D. Trimming removed 1 base at V and 2 bases at J, with 2 bases between. This CDR3 spans 12 amino acids. CDR3 region: CASSLENTEAFF. In DNA form, the CDR3 reads TGTGCCAGCAGTTTAGAAAACACTGAAGCTTTCTTT.

This clone was recorded only once. V is TRBV5-5 and J is TRBJ2-2; D is possibly TRBD1 or TRBD2 (5 bases each). The V end lost 4 bases, the J end lost 8 bases, and 21 bases lay between the germline ends. Germline assignment: CDR1 SGHKS and CDR2 YYEKEE (reference sequence). This CDR3 has 16 amino acids. As DNA, the CDR3 is TGTGCCAGCAGCCCTAGGACAAATTCCGCGGGTGGGGAGCTGTTTTTT. This codes for CASSPRTNSAGGELFF.

This rearrangement joins TRBV20-1 to TRBJ2-7; D gene unclear. The V gene's germline CDR1 is DFQATT and CDR2 SNEGSKA (reference sequence). The CDR3 covers 13 residues. V gave up 3 bases and J gave up 3 bases, with 12 bases separating them. The CDR3 DNA follows: TGCAGTGCTAGTGGTAGGTCTAACTACGAGCAGTACTTC. Its translation: CSASGRSNYEQYF.

The chain has TRBV12-3 or TRBV12-4 and TRBJ2-1; possible D gene TRBD2, 6 bases. The length of the CDR3 is 13 residues. Trimming cost V 5 bases and J 6 bases, with 11 bases left between them. The CDR3 sequence: CASSLEGSNEQFF. CDR3 nucleotide sequence: TGTGCCAGCAGTCTGGAGGGGAGCAATGAGCAGTTCTTC.

The V gene is TRBV9, the J gene TRBJ1-2; 10 bases agree with TRBD1. The CDR3 contains 15 residues. The V gene end was trimmed by 0 bases and the J gene end by 8 bases; junction bases not matched to a gene: 7. Germline loops: CDR1 SGDLS, CDR2 YYNGEE. CDR3 protein: CASSVGTGGGEGYTF. DNA of the CDR3: TGTGCCAGCAGCGTAGGGACAGGGGGAGGAGAAGGCTACACCTTC.

The V gene is TRBV5-1, the J gene TRBJ2-3, with D maybe TRBD2 (5 bases). The germline V and J ends were trimmed by 6 bases and 4 bases, with 12 bases remaining between them. Per germline, CDR1 SGHRS and CDR2 YFSETQ. The CDR3 length is 13 residues. The CDR3 loop reads CASNSVGADTQYF. The CDR3 DNA sequence: TGCGCCAGCAACTCGGTCGGGGCAGATACGCAGTATTTT.

This clone appeared a single time. The chain combines TRBV6-5 with TRBJ1-2; TRBD1 matches at 8 bases. The CDR3 length is 15 residues. Per the germline V gene, CDR1 is MNHEY and CDR2 is SVGAGI. The J segment lost 7 bases and the V segment lost 0 bases, leaving 7 bases of the junction unmatched. The CDR3 sequence: CASSYSPQGAGGYTF. In DNA form, the CDR3 reads TGTGCCAGCAGTTACTCCCCCCAGGGGGCGGGTGGCTACACCTTC.